The following is a T cell receptor (beta chain) sequence with its context. No antigen is known for it. No conserved phenylalanine or tryptophan is present at the end of the CDR3, so a read error is the likely explanation. Library generation was performed with 5' RACE. The sequencer was an Illumina HiSeq 2500. A second PCR of roughly 6 to 11 cycles was run with a J-beta primer mix and a sample-barcoded 5' primer. A unique molecular identifier was introduced onto each TCR beta cDNA molecule by a template-switch 5' adaptor carrying 12 random nucleotides. Each sample yielded at least 2.5 million CDR3-containing paired-end reads. First-strand cDNA was synthesized from all RNA with the Mint cDNA synthesis kit, primed by a TRBC-specific oligonucleotide. Following uracil-DNA glycosylase treatment, all cDNA underwent a first 18-cycle PCR with the universal primers M1SS and BC2_uni_R. The study's own analysis went as follows. Each sample was normalized by randomly selecting 1 million high-quality reads, each carrying a distinct molecular identifier. Reads sharing molecular identifiers were discarded rather than binned into consensus sequences. MiTCR, with a Q25 quality threshold and the strictest error-elimination algorithm, was used for CDR3 identification, clonotype clustering and error correction. A nonparametric unseen species model with Euler transformation was used to estimate lower-bound total TCR beta diversity. Through fastp at Q25 and MiXCR, TCRdb rebuilt clones from the public reads, retaining in-frame beta chains. Each CDR3 protein appears once, grouped with its most common genes and DNA. These V and J calls rely on TCRdb rather than the paper's analysis. Here the sample has roughly 1.7 million distinct CDR3 sequences; almost 35% occur a single time. Approximately 11% of the sample rests with the top ten.

The data belong to a study of blood T cells in healthy people across ages (dated by TCRdb to between 2014 and 2016). Broadly, across the study: In model experiments, template switching captured roughly one uniquely barcoded TCR beta cDNA molecule for every two T cells. Using deep sequencing normalized with unique cDNA molecular identifiers, the study measured how TCR beta repertoire diversity changes with age. Two additional independent replicas of 1 million unique cDNA reads from the same blood draw were analyzed for two donors (one aged 18 to 30 and one aged 80 or older). Four age groups were formed from the donors: young (average about 17 years), middle-aged (around 37), aged (over 55) and long-lived (around 80). To avoid experimental bias, donors of different ages were spread randomly across the sequencing lanes. Paper-wide results and their limitations: As age increased, observed TCR beta diversity per million T cells dropped in a roughly linear way, and a significant reduction was already evident by age roughly 36. Compared with the aged group, more naive CD4+ T cells, fewer expanded clones and increased TCR diversity were shown by the long-lived group, suggesting age selection. A strong correlation was found between observed TCR beta diversity and the percentage of naive T cells measured by flow cytometry. Conclusive comparison of naive and antigen-experienced compartments was prevented by the profiling of bulk unsorted PBMCs. Donor CMV infection status was unknown, potentially confounding age-related changes in expanded clonotypes. Total diversity estimates from one million sequenced T cells were considered lower bounds and underestimates.

In the germline V gene (reference sequence), CDR1 corresponds to LGHDT and CDR2 to YNNKEL. Germline trimming: 5 bases from V, 2 bases from J; junction bases outside gene matches: 6. The CDR3 has 14 amino acids, counting both end residues. The CDR3 DNA has 42 bases and is translated from base 1. The donors were some 36 Caucasian individuals from Russia, aged 6 to 90 years, who were systemically healthy. Approximately 10 milliliters of peripheral blood were collected from each donor into EDTA-treated Vacutainer tubes. Ficoll-Paque density-gradient centrifugation was used to isolate PBMCs, with at least 6 million per sample. Trizol reagent was used to extract total RNA from PBMCs, with at least 6 micrograms per sample. For every donor, flow cytometry on a PBMC aliquot measured the percentage of naive CD45RAhigh/CD27high T cells.

The source material was blood. The sequence came from a woman in her twenties or thirties in good health. The rearranged chain carries TRBV3-1 and TRBJ2-7; 7 bases in between match TRBD2. The CDR3 region: CASSGSSGTYEQYC. DNA sequence: TGTGCCAGCAGCGGTTCTAGCGGAACCTACGAGCAGTACTGC.